This record concerns one T cell receptor beta chain sequence. The CDR3 sequence is 15 residues long. Germline loops: CDR1 LNHDA, CDR2 SQIVND (reference sequence). V lost 5 bases and J lost 4; bases outside the gene matches: 6. Participant age was roughly 18 to 95 years, and participants resided in roughly 25 US areas. TCRdb's copy holds only in-frame clones and misses some; the assay was immunoSEQ multiplex PCR. This repertoire shows roughly 400,000 clones, nearly 90% found once; its top ten account for less than 1.5%. This sample is part of a study of blood T cell repertoires in COVID-19. V gene TRBV19 combines with J gene TRBJ2-1; TRBD2 aligns across 9 bases. The sample was PBMCs or T cells enriched from blood (not recorded which). The receptor was derived from a woman between 18 and 29 years old who had been exposed to COVID-19. For the CDR3, the DNA is TGTGCCAGTAGTCCGACTAGCGGACTATACAATGAGCAGTTCTTC. As protein: CASSPTSGLYNEQFF.